A single sample is the source of the 22 T cell receptor beta chains below, sequenced in a study of cytomegalovirus exposure and HLA in healthy donors (dated by TCRdb to 2017 to 2019). The library was obtained by the immunoSEQ multiplex PCR assay. For the multiplex PCR, a mixture combining 60 forward primers for TCR Vbeta segments and 13 reverse primers for TCR Jbeta segments was used. Entries here come from immuneACCESS through TCRdb and include only in-frame sequences with V and J called. Some clones fail to appear in such tables; in the studies checked, an unresolved V gene covers under half of the shortfall, and the cause of the remainder is unknown. Here the sample has about 94,000 clones; roughly three fifths occur a single time. The ten most abundant clones make up 3.5% to 4.5% of the sample. Sample: PBMCs. All receptors derive from a man aged 25 to 40 in good health and CMV-seronegative.

V gene TRBV5-1 combines with J gene TRBJ1-1; D ambiguous. Trimming pared 3 bases from V and 1 base from J, leaving 7 bases between. The CDR3 is made up of 13 amino acids. Germline V gene sequence: CDR1 SGHRS, CDR2 YFSETQ. CDR3 sequence: CASSSGSNTEAFF. The CDR3 bases are TGCGCCAGCAGCTCAGGATCGAACACTGAAGCTTTCTTT.

This clone was picked up a small number of times. The chain has TRBV5-1 and TRBJ2-5; D perhaps matches TRBD1 (6 bases). The V end was cut by 4 bases, the J end by 5 bases, with 15 bases between. This CDR3 contains 14 residues. Germline V CDR1 and CDR2: SGHRS, YFSETQ. The CDR3 here is CASSLGTGLETQYF. CDR3 in DNA: TGCGCCAGCAGCCTCGGAACAGGGTTGGAGACCCAGTACTTC.

V is TRBV28 and J is TRBJ2-7; 9 bases are shared with TRBD1. CDR1 MDHEN and CDR2 SYDVKM come from the germline V gene. V was pared by 6 bases and J by 4 bases, with 10 bases of the junction left unmatched. This CDR3 has 15 amino acids. CDR3 in DNA: TGTGCCAGCAGCGCGCCCCGGGACAGGGTGTACGAGCAGTACTTC. Residues: CASSAPRDRVYEQYF.

The rearrangement joins TRBV18 to TRBJ1-3, with TRBD1 as a possible D gene (5 bases). The V gene's germline CDR1 is KGHSH and CDR2 LQKENI. Deletions cut 3 bases from V and 0 bases from J, with 9 bases between. The CDR3 spans 15 residues. The DNA of the CDR3 is TGTGCCAGCTCACCCTGGGGCCCCTCTGGAAACACCATATATTTT. Translation gives CASSPWGPSGNTIYF. The variable domain in full, completed from reference TRBV18 and TRBJ1-3, reads NAGVMQNPRHLVRRRGQEARLRCSPMKGHSHVYWYRQLPEEGLKFMVYLQKENIIDESGMPKERFSAEFPKEGPSILRIQQVVRGDSAAYFCASSPWGPSGNTIYFGEGSWLTVV.

The gene calls are TRBV6-6 and TRBJ1-1, with D perhaps TRBD1 (5 bases). Germline V CDR1 and CDR2: MNHNY, SVGAGI (reference sequence). Trimming cost V 5 bases and J 1 base, with 14 bases left between them. This CDR3 has 15 residues. The CDR3 loop reads CASSGRVGPNTEAFF. In DNA, the CDR3 is TGTGCCAGCAGTGGCAGGGTAGGACCGAACACTGAAGCTTTCTTT.

This clone was seen only a few times. Other DNA sequences in this sample translate to the same CDR3. The chain joins TRBV2 to TRBJ2-2; unclear D gene. Germline CDR1 SNHLY, CDR2 FYNNEI. This CDR3 spans 13 amino acids. Between the trimmed V and J ends, which lost 9 bases and 5 bases, there was a span of 13 bases. CDR3 sequence (DNA): TGTGCCAGAGCAGTGACTGATACCGGGGAGCTGTTTTTT. Protein sequence: CARAVTDTGELFF. The whole variable domain, remainder taken from reference TRBV2 and TRBJ2-2, is EPEVTQTPSHQVTQMGQEVILRCVPISNHLYFYWYRQILGQKVEFLVSFYNNEISEKSEIFDDQFSVERPDGSNFTLKIRSTKLEDSAMYFCARAVTDTGELFFGEGSRLTVL.

The rearrangement joins TRBV7-3 to TRBJ1-2; D ambiguous. The CDR3 spans 14 residues. Deletions cut 5 bases from V and 3 bases from J, with 13 bases between. The V gene's germline CDR1 is SGHTA and CDR2 FQGTGA. For the CDR3, the DNA is TGTGCCAGCAGCCCAGACGGGGTAGACTATGGCTACACCTTC. It codes for CASSPDGVDYGYTF.

The chain carries TRBV11-1 and TRBJ2-1; TRBD2 agrees at 8 bases. CDR1 SGHAT and CDR2 FQDESV come from the germline V gene (reference sequence). Trimming cost V 8 bases and J 4 bases; bases outside gene matches: 16. This CDR3 has 17 amino acids. In DNA form, the CDR3 reads TGTGCCAGCTTGGGGAGGGATAGCGGGATCCCATACAATGAGCAGTTCTTC. As protein: CASLGRDSGIPYNEQFF.

This chain links TRBV28 with TRBJ2-5, with 10 bases that match TRBD2. V lost 5 bases, J lost 4 bases, and 10 bases stayed unmatched. Germline CDR1 MDHEN, CDR2 SYDVKM. This CDR3 has 16 residues. CDR3 sequence (DNA): TGTGCCAGCAGTCGGCCCGGGACTAGCGATAGAGAGACCCAGTACTTC. Translation gives CASSRPGTSDRETQYF. Together with reference TRBV28 and TRBJ2-5, the CDR3 gives the full variable domain: DVKVTQSSRYLVKRTGEKVFLECVQDMDHENMFWYRQDPGLGLRLIYFSYDVKMKEKGDIPEGYSVSREKKERFSLILESASTNQTSMYLCASSRPGTSDRETQYFGPGTRLLVL.

Only a few counts were recorded for this clone. The chain is built from TRBV7-9 and TRBJ1-2; TRBD1 matches at 8 bases. Germline V CDR1 and CDR2: SEHNR, FQNEAQ (reference sequence). The V gene end was trimmed by 5 bases and the J gene end by 0 bases; junction bases not matched to a gene: 11. The length of the CDR3 is 17 residues. Here the CDR3 reads CASSTEETGATNYGYTF. DNA for the CDR3: TGTGCCAGCAGCACTGAGGAGACAGGGGCAACTAACTATGGCTACACCTTC.

The genes are TRBV5-1 and TRBJ2-5; D gene ambiguous. CDR1 is SGHRS, CDR2 YFSETQ, per germline. This CDR3 is built from 11 residues. V was trimmed by 4 bases and J by 2 bases, leaving 3 bases between them. CDR3 in DNA: TGCGCCAGCAGCACACAAGAGACCCAGTACTTC. This encodes CASSTQETQYF.

The chain has TRBV7-9 and TRBJ2-3; 8 bases fit TRBD2. This CDR3 has 13 residues. Trimming at V came to 5 bases and at J to 10 bases, leaving 8 bases not matched to a gene. The germline CDR1 and CDR2 sequences are SEHNR and FQNEAQ (reference sequence). This chain's CDR3 is CASSPSQGLAQYF. The CDR3 nucleotides read TGTGCCAGCAGCCCCTCCCAGGGACTAGCGCAGTATTTT.

A remark on this clone: Other DNA sequences in this sample translate to the same CDR3. The genes are TRBV18 and TRBJ2-3; TRBD2 matches at 8 bases. CDR3 length equals 16 residues. CDR1 is KGHSH, CDR2 LQKENI, per germline. J was trimmed by 0 bases and V by 2 bases; bases with no gene match: 4. Here the CDR3 reads CASSPMAGGSTDTQYF. The CDR3 DNA reads as TGTGCCAGCTCACCAATGGCGGGAGGTAGCACAGATACGCAGTATTTT.

This clone appeared a few times. V and J are TRBV2 and TRBJ1-1; 10 nucleotides line up with TRBD1. The CDR3 length is 14 residues. V trimming: 7 bases; J trimming: 4 bases; junction bases outside the gene matches: 6. Germline V lookup: CDR1 SNHLY, CDR2 FYNNEI. CDR3 DNA: TGTGCCAGCAAATCGGACAGGGGGGGCACTGAAGCTTTCTTT. As protein: CASKSDRGGTEAFF.

This clone was counted a few times. The genes are TRBV28 and TRBJ1-2; 11 bases fit TRBD1. V shed 7 bases, J shed 4 bases, and the junction held 5 bases outside the gene matches. The CDR3 has 14 amino acids. From germline, CDR1 is MDHEN and CDR2 SYDVKM. The CDR3 region is CASTSDRGPYGYTF. In DNA, the CDR3 is TGTGCCAGCACCTCGGACAGGGGGCCCTATGGCTACACCTTC.

This chain links TRBV7-3 with TRBJ1-6; D is undetermined. Trimming cost V 1 base and J 0 bases, with 7 bases left between them. Germline CDR1 is SGHTA and CDR2 is FQGTGA. The CDR3 covers 16 residues. The chain's CDR3 is CASSLKDSSYNSPLHF. DNA of the CDR3: TGTGCCAGCAGCTTAAAAGATAGCTCCTATAATTCACCCCTCCACTTT. The full variable domain, rest sourced from reference TRBV7-3 and TRBJ1-6, is GAGVSQTPSNKVTEKGKYVELRCDPISGHTALYWYRQSLGQGPEFLIYFQGTGAADDSGLPNDRFFAVRPEGSVSTLKIQRTERGDSAVYLCASSLKDSSYNSPLHFGNGTRLTVT.

This sequence joins TRBV12-5 and TRBJ2-1; D is unclear. The CDR3 has 14 amino acids. CDR1 LGHNT and CDR2 FRNRAP come from the germline V gene. V lost 3 bases, J lost 2 bases, and 8 bases lay in between. CDR3 sequence: CASGFRNPYNEQFF. The CDR3 nucleotides are TGTGCTAGTGGTTTTAGAAACCCCTACAATGAGCAGTTCTTC.

There are a few counts of this clone. Other DNA sequences within the sample encode an identical CDR3. The V gene is TRBV27, the J gene TRBJ2-2, with 9 bases lining up with TRBD2. This CDR3 is built from 17 residues. Germline assignment: CDR1 MNHEY and CDR2 SMNVEV (reference sequence). The ends lost 5 bases at V and 1 base at J; junction bases unmatched: 8. DNA of the CDR3: TGTGCCAGCAGTACCTATCGAGCGGGGGGGAACACCGGGGAGCTGTTTTTT. Its translation: CASSTYRAGGNTGELFF.

The chain couples TRBV9 to TRBJ2-3, with TRBD2 identical over 8 bases. Per germline, CDR1 SGDLS and CDR2 YYNGEE. The ends lost 3 bases at V and 7 bases at J; junction bases unmatched: 10. The CDR3 loop spans 15 amino acids. The CDR3 spells CASSGGGPPLNTQYF. Written as DNA, the CDR3 is TGTGCCAGCAGCGGCGGGGGGCCCCCTTTGAATACGCAGTATTTT.

DNA of the CDR3: TGTGCCAGCAGCTTCGGCGGGAGGTTCACAGATACGCAGTATTTT. Translating gives CASSFGGRFTDTQYF. J is TRBJ2-3 and V is TRBV7-2; 8 nucleotides line up with TRBD2. Germline V gives CDR1 SGHTA, CDR2 FQGNSA. The CDR3 spans 15 residues. V lost 3 bases and J lost 2; bases outside the gene matches: 4.

The DNA of the CDR3 is TGTGCCAGCAGCTCCCCTAGCTCCCAAGAGACCCAGTACTTC. Translated: CASSSPSSQETQYF. The chain couples TRBV11-3 to TRBJ2-5, with a tentative D call TRBD2 (5 bases). The germline V gene encodes CDR1 SGHNT and CDR2 YENEEA. The CDR3 totals 14 residues. The germline V and J ends were trimmed by 4 bases and 1 base, with 10 bases remaining between them.

This chain links TRBV11-2 with TRBJ2-7, with 8 bases fitting TRBD1. CDR1 and CDR2 (germline): SGHAT, FQNNGV. V lost 5 bases to trimming and J lost 3 bases; unmatched junction nucleotides: 6. This CDR3 spans 14 amino acids. The CDR3 DNA reads as TGTGCCAGCAGCCGTGACAGGGGTATCTACGAGCAGTACTTC. It translates to CASSRDRGIYEQYF.